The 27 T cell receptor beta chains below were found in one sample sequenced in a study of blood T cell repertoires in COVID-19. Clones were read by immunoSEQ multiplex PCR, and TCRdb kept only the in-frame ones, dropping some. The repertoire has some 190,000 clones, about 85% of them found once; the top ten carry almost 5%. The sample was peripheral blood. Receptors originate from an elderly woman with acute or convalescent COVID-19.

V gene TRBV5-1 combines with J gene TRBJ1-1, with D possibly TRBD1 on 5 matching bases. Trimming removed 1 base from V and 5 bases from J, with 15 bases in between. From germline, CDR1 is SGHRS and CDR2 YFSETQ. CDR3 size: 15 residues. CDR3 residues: CASSLTTGGETEAFF. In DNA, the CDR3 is TGCGCCAGCAGCTTGACTACAGGCGGAGAAACTGAAGCTTTCTTT.

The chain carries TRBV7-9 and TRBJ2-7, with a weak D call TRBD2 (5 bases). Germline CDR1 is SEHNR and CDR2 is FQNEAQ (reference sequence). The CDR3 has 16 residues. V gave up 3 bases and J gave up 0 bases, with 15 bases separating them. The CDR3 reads CASSFVGGSSSYEQYF. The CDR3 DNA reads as TGTGCCAGCAGCTTCGTAGGTGGGAGTAGCTCCTACGAGCAGTACTTC.

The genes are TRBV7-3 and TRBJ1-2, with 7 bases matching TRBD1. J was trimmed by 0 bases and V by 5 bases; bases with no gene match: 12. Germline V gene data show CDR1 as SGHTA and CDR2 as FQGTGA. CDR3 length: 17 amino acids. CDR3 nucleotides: TGTGCCAGCAGCATGGGAAAAACAGGGGCAGCTAACTATGGCTACACCTTC. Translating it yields CASSMGKTGAANYGYTF.

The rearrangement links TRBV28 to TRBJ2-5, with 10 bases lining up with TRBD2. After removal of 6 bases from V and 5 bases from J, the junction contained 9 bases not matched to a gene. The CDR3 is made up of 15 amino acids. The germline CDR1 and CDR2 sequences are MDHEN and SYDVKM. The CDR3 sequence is CASSPSGRAVETQYF. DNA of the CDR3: TGTGCCAGCAGCCCAAGCGGGAGGGCCGTCGAGACCCAGTACTTC.

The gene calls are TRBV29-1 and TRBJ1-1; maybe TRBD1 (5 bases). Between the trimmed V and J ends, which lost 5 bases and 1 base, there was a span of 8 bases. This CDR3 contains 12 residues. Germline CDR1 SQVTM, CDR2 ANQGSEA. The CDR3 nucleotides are TGCAGCGTTCACGGACAGAACACTGAAGCTTTCTTT. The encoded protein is CSVHGQNTEAFF.

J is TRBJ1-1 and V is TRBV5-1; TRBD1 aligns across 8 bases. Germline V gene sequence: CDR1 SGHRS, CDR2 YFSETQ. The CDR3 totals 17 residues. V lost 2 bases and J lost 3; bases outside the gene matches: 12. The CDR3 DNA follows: TGCGCCAGCAGCTTCAGACAGGGGAATAGTCTGGACACTGAAGCTTTCTTT. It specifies CASSFRQGNSLDTEAFF.

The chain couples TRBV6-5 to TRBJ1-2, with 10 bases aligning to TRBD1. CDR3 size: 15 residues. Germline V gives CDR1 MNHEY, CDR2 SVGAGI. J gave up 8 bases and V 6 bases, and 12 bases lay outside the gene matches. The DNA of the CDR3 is TGTGCCAGCAGGAGTGTTGGGACAGGGGTTCCGGGCTACACCTTC. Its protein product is CASRSVGTGVPGYTF.

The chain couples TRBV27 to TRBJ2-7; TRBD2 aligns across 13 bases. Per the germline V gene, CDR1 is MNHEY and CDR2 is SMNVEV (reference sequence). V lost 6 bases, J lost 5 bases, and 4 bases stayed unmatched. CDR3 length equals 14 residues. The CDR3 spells CASRVLAGGHEQYF. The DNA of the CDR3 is TGTGCCAGCAGGGTACTAGCGGGAGGGCACGAGCAGTACTTC.

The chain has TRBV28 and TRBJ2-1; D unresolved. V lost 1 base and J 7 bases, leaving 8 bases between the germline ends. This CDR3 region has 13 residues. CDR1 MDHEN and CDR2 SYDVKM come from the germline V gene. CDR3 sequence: CASSLFGDNEQFF. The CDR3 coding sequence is TGTGCCAGCAGTTTATTCGGAGATAATGAGCAGTTCTTC.

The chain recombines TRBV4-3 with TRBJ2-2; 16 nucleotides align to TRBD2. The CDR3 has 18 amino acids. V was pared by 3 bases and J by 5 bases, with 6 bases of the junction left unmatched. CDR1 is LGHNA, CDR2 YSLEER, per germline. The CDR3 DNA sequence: TGCGCCAGCAGCCATGGGACTAGCGGGAGGGCGGGGACCGGGGAGCTGTTTTTT. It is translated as CASSHGTSGRAGTGELFF.

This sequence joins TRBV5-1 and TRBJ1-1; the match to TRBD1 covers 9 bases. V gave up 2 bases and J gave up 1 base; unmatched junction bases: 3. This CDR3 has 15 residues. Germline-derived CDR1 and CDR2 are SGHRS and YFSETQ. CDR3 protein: CASSLQGAGNTEAFF. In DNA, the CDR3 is TGCGCCAGCAGCTTACAGGGGGCTGGGAACACTGAAGCTTTCTTT. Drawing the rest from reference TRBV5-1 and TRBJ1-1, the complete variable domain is KAGVTQTPRYLIKTRGQQVTLSCSPISGHRSVSWYQQTPGQGLQFLFEYFSETQRNKGNFPGRFSGRQFSNSRSEMNVSTLELGDSALYLCASSLQGAGNTEAFFGQGTRLTVV.

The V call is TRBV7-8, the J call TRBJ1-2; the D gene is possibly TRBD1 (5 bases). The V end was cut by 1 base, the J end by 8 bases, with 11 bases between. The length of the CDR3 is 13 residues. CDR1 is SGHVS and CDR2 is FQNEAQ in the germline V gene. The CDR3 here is CASSLGRETGYTF. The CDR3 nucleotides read TGTGCCAGCAGCTTAGGCAGGGAAACCGGCTACACCTTC.

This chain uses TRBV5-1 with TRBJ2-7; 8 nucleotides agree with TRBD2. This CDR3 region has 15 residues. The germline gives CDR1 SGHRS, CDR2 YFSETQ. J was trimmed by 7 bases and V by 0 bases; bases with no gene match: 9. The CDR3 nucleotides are TGCGCCAGCAGCTTGGGCCCAGCGGGAGTAGCTGAGCAGTACTTC. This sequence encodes CASSLGPAGVAEQYF.

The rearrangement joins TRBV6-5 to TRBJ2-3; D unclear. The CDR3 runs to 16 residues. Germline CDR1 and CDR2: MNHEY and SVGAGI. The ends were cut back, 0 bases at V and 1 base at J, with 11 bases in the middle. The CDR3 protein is CASSYSPTSGTDTQYF. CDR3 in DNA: TGTGCCAGCAGTTACTCGCCAACTTCGGGCACAGATACGCAGTATTTT.

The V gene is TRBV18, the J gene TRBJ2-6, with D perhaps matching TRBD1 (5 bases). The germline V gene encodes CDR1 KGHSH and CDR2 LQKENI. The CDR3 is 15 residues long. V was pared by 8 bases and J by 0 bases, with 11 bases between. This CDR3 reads CASADTNSGANVLTF. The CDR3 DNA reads TGTGCCAGCGCGGACACAAACTCTGGGGCCAACGTCCTGACTTTC.

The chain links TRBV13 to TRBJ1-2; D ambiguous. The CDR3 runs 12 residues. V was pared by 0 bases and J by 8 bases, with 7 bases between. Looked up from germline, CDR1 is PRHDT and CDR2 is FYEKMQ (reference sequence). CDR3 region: CASSLGSRGYTF. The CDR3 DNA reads TGTGCCAGCAGCTTAGGAAGCCGGGGCTACACCTTC. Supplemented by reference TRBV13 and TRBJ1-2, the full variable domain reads AAGVIQSPRHLIKEKRETATLKCYPIPRHDTVYWYQQGPGQDPQFLISFYEKMQSDKGSIPDRFSAQQFSDYHSELNMSSLELGDSALYFCASSLGSRGYTFGSGTRLTVV.

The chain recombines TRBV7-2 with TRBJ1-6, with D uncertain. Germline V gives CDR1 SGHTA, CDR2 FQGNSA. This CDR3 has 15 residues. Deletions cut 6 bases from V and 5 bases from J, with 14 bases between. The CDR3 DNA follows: TGTGCCAGCAGATTAAACACACGGGATAATTCACCCCTCCACTTT. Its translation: CASRLNTRDNSPLHF.

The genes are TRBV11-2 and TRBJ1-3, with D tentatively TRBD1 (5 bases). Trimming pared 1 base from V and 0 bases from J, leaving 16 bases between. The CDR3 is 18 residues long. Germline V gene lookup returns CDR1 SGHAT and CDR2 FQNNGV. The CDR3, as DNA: TGTGCCAGCAGCTTAGTCCCTACAGGCTTAAGCTCTGGAAACACCATATATTTT. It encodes CASSLVPTGLSSGNTIYF.

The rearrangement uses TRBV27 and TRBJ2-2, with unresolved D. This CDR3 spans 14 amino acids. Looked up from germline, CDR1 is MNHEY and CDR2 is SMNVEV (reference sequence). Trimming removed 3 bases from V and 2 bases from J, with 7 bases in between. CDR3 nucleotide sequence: TGTGCCAGCAGTTTGGGCAGAAACACCGGGGAGCTGTTTTTT. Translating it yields CASSLGRNTGELFF.

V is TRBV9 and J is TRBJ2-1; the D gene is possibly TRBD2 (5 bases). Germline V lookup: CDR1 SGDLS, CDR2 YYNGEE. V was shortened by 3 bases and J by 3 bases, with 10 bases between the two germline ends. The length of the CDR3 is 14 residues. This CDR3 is CASSAGGFYNEQFF. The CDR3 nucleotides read TGTGCCAGCAGCGCAGGAGGTTTCTACAATGAGCAGTTCTTC. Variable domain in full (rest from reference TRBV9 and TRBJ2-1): DSGVTQTPKHLITATGQRVTLRCSPRSGDLSVYWYQQSLDQGLQFLIQYYNGEERAKGNILERFSAQQFPDLHSELNLSSLELGDSALYFCASSAGGFYNEQFFGPGTRLTVL.

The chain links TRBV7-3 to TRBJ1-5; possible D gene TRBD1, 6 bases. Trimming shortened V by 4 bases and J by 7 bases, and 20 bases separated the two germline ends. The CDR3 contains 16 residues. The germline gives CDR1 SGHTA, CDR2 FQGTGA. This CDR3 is CASSSVTGISEQPQHF. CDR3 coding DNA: TGTGCCAGCAGCTCAGTAACAGGGATATCGGAGCAGCCCCAGCATTTT.

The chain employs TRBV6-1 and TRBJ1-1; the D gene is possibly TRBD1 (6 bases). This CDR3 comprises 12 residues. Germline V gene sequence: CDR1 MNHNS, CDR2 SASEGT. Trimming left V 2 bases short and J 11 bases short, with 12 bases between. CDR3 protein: CASSEWGGPAFF. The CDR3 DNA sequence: TGTGCCAGCAGTGAATGGGGGGGGCCGGCTTTCTTT.

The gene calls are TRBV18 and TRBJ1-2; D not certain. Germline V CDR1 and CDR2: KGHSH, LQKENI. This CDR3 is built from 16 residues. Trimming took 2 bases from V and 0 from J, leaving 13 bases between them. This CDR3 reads CASSPSGAASNYGYTF. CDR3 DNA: TGTGCCAGCTCACCAAGCGGCGCAGCCTCTAACTATGGCTACACCTTC.

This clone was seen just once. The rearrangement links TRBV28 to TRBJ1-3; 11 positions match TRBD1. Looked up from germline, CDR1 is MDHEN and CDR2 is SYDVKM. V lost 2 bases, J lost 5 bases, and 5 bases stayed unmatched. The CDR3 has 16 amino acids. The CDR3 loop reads CASSLTGTGGRNTIYF. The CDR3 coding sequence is TGTGCCAGCAGTTTAACCGGGACAGGGGGAAGAAACACCATATATTTT.

The CDR3, as DNA: TGTGCCAGCAGCTCTTTTATAGCGGTAAACAATGAGCAGTTCTTC. This sequence encodes CASSSFIAVNNEQFF. The V gene is TRBV7-2, the J gene TRBJ2-1, with a tentative D call TRBD2 (6 bases). The CDR3 consists of 15 residues. Germline V gene data show CDR1 as SGHTA and CDR2 as FQGNSA. V was cut by 4 bases and J by 5 bases, with 15 bases left in between.

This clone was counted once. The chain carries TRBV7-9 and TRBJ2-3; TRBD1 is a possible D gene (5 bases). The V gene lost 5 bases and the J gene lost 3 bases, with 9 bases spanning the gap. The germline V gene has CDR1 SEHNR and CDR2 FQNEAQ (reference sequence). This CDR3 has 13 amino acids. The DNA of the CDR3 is TGTGCCAGCAGCATCCGACAGACAGATACGCAGTATTTT. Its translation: CASSIRQTDTQYF.

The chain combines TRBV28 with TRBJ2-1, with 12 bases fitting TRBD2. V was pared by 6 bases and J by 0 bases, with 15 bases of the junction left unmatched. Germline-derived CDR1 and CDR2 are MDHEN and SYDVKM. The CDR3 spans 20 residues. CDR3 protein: CASSPATSGRLGSSYNEQFF. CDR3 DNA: TGTGCCAGCAGCCCCGCGACTAGCGGGAGATTGGGAAGCTCCTACAATGAGCAGTTCTTC.